One TCR beta chain is described in this entry. Its antigen is not known. Only CD45RO-negative cells positively selected for CCR7 counted as naive CD8 cells, so terminally differentiated effector memory CD45RA+ cells were excluded. The DNA input per sorted-subset replicate PCR was about 180 ng, corresponding to around 28,000 T cell genomes. Profiled with immunoSEQ multiplex PCR; TCRdb holds only in-frame clones, not every one. The sample consists of hundreds of thousands of clones, 85% to 95% of them appearing once. The entry originates in a study of shared clonotypes between healthy human individuals. V lost 7 bases and J lost 5; bases outside the gene matches: 8. Germline assignment: CDR1 SGHNT and CDR2 YYREEE (reference sequence). There are 15 residues in the CDR3. Points from the study as a whole: Few donors limited the genetic and exposure-history diversity represented. It was expected that sequencing depth would affect clonotype sharing among donors. Rarefaction demonstrated incomplete sorted-subset sequencing despite large depth.

The TCR sequence derives from a young woman in good health. The rearrangement joins TRBV5-4 to TRBJ2-5, with 13 bases fitting TRBD2. What was sequenced was naive CD8+ T cells sorted from blood. CDR3 bases: TGTGCCAGCGGACCGGGACTAGCGGGACCGGAGACCCAGTACTTC. Translation gives CASGPGLAGPETQYF.